Listed here are 13 T cell receptor beta chains from one sample, sequenced in a study of T cell repertoires in cytomegalovirus infection. TCRdb reanalysed the reads using MiXCR and keeps one entry per CDR3 protein. In the table there are hundreds of thousands of distinct CDR3 sequences, about a tenth of which are singletons. What was sequenced was PBMCs. These receptors all come from a human donor in good health (CMV status not recorded). Some clones in this sample may be carry-over from other donors' samples.

The genes are TRBV20-1 and TRBJ1-2, with D possibly matching TRBD1 (5 bases). The germline V and J ends were trimmed by 5 bases and 4 bases, with 11 bases remaining between them. The germline V gene has CDR1 DFQATT and CDR2 SNEGSKA (reference sequence). CDR3 length: 12 residues. CDR3 DNA: TGCAGTGCTCCACTCGGGACCTATGGCTACACCTTC. It is translated as CSAPLGTYGYTF.

This clonotype was seen many times. The V and J genes are TRBV28 and TRBJ2-2; D is possibly TRBD2 (5 bases). The germline gives CDR1 MDHEN, CDR2 SYDVKM. The CDR3 has 17 residues. Trimming stripped 8 bases from V and 1 base from J, with 20 bases between. The DNA of the CDR3 is TGTGCCAGCGGGGAGCCGATTTGGGTGGGGAACACCGGGGAGCTGTTTTTT. Protein product: CASGEPIWVGNTGELFF. Supplemented by reference TRBV28 and TRBJ2-2, the full variable domain reads DVKVTQSSRYLVKRTGEKVFLECVQDMDHENMFWYRQDPGLGLRLIYFSYDVKMKEKGDIPEGYSVSREKKERFSLILESASTNQTSMYLCASGEPIWVGNTGELFFGEGSRLTVL.

This clonotype has a count of ten or more. The chain employs TRBV7-3 and TRBJ1-1; D unresolved. The CDR3 is 13 residues long. Germline V gene lookup returns CDR1 SGHTA and CDR2 FQGTGA. V was shortened by 2 bases and J by 4 bases, with 8 bases between the two germline ends. CDR3 region: CASSLFEGTEAFF. CDR3 DNA: TGTGCCAGCAGCTTATTTGAGGGCACTGAAGCTTTCTTT.

The V gene is TRBV5-6, the J gene TRBJ1-6; unclear D gene. The CDR3 has 13 residues. Germline CDR1 and CDR2: SGHDT and YYEEEE. V was pared by 2 bases and J by 8 bases, with 8 bases between. The CDR3 region is CASSFPTDSPLHF. As DNA, the CDR3 is TGTGCCAGCAGCTTTCCGACCGATTCACCCCTCCACTTT.

This clonotype was found many times. The junction departs from germline at one end; a sequencing error may be responsible. The chain joins TRBV5-1 to TRBJ2-6; D gene ambiguous. CDR1 is SGHRS and CDR2 is YFSETQ in the germline V gene. This CDR3 has 14 amino acids. CDR3 sequence reads: CASSLPGGANVLTF. Written as DNA, the CDR3 is TGTGCCAGCAGCCTCCCTGGGGGGGCCAACGTCCTGACTTTC.

This clonotype was counted at least ten times. This chain joins TRBV29-1 and TRBJ2-1, with TRBD1 identical over 9 bases. CDR3 size: 16 residues. V lost 4 bases and J lost 9; bases outside the gene matches: 16. Germline V CDR1 and CDR2: SQVTM, ANQGSEA. CDR3 bases: TGCAGCGTTGTAAGCCCGTCACAGGGGGCAAACGGTGAGCAGTTCTTC. It is translated as CSVVSPSQGANGEQFF.

This clonotype was counted ten times or more. The chain has TRBV28 and TRBJ1-2; 8 bases map to TRBD1. This CDR3 has 14 amino acids. The germline gives CDR1 MDHEN, CDR2 SYDVKM. Trimming removed 11 bases from V and 7 bases from J; junction bases left unmatched: 15. The CDR3 nucleotides read TGTGCCCCTCGCAGATCAGGGGGCTTTCTTGGCTACACCTTC. It encodes CAPRRSGGFLGYTF.

Ten or more counts support this clonotype. CDR3 sequence reads: CASSLYQGAGAFF. CDR3 coding DNA: TGTGCCAGCAGTTTATATCAGGGGGCAGGAGCTTTCTTT. The J gene is TRBJ1-1, the V gene TRBV12-3 or TRBV12-4; 8 nucleotides align to TRBD1. Unmatched junction bases numbered 6, after V lost 2 bases and J lost 10 bases. This CDR3 contains 13 residues.

This clonotype was seen repeatedly, ten times or more. V gene TRBV18 combines with J gene TRBJ2-1; possible D gene TRBD1, 6 bases. Trimming removed 3 bases at V and 3 bases at J, with 12 bases between. Germline CDR1 reads KGHSH; CDR2 reads LQKENI. This CDR3 is built from 15 residues. The CDR3 here is CASSPRETGYNEQFF. Here the CDR3 DNA reads TGTGCCAGCTCACCGCGTGAGACAGGCTACAATGAGCAGTTCTTC.

The rearrangement uses TRBV5-1 and TRBJ2-2; tentatively, D is TRBD1 or TRBD2 (5 bases each). The CDR3 runs to 13 residues. The V end was cut by 7 bases, the J end by 6 bases, with 13 bases between. CDR1 is SGHRS and CDR2 is YFSETQ in the germline V gene. This CDR3 reads CASHQSGPGELFF. DNA for the CDR3: TGCGCCAGCCACCAATCGGGGCCCGGGGAGCTGTTTTTT. Drawing the rest from reference TRBV5-1 and TRBJ2-2, the complete variable domain is KAGVTQTPRYLIKTRGQQVTLSCSPISGHRSVSWYQQTPGQGLQFLFEYFSETQRNKGNFPGRFSGRQFSNSRSEMNVSTLELGDSALYLCASHQSGPGELFFGEGSRLTVL.

This clonotype was counted only a few times. The chain employs TRBV20-1 and TRBJ2-5; TRBD2 might be the D (5 bases). The V gene lost 1 base and the J gene lost 5 bases, with 14 bases spanning the gap. CDR3 size: 14 residues. CDR1 is DFQATT, CDR2 SNEGSKA, per germline (reference sequence). CDR3 loop: CSARGRASFETQYF. Written as DNA, the CDR3 is TGCAGTGCTAGAGGAAGGGCTAGCTTTGAGACCCAGTACTTC.

There are many counts of this clonotype. The chain recombines TRBV7-2 with TRBJ2-1; D may match TRBD1 or TRBD2 (5 bases each). V was shortened by 8 bases and J by 7 bases, with 15 bases between the two germline ends. The CDR3 is 13 amino acids. Per the germline V gene, CDR1 is SGHTA and CDR2 is FQGNSA. CDR3 nucleotides: TGTGCCAGCTTCGGGGACGCTGCTAATGAGCAGTTCTTC. This gives the protein CASFGDAANEQFF.

There are many counts of this clonotype. CDR3 residues: CASGPTKNIQYF. The CDR3 nucleotides read TGTGCCAGCGGTCCGACAAAAAACATTCAGTACTTC. The V gene is TRBV12-3 or TRBV12-4, the J gene TRBJ2-4; D uncertain. This CDR3 contains 12 residues. V lost 8 bases and J 4 bases, leaving 9 bases between the germline ends.